This T cell receptor beta chain derives from a study of response to subunit inactivated influenza vaccine. TCRdb re-analysed the RT-PCR reads in MiXCR, keeping a single row per CDR3 protein. The table includes about 540,000 distinct CDR3 sequences, roughly 23% detected once. The sample was also reused in another study, on T cells expressing NK-cell markers. That source reports: Generation of TCR beta cDNA was performed by 5'RACE template switching incorporating UMIs. Sorted CD3+CD56+NKG2C+, CD3+CD56+NKG2C- and CD3+CD56-NKG2C+ T cells supplied TCR beta repertoires. Several experiments employed an anti-gamma-delta TCR antibody to confine sorting to alpha-beta TCR T cells. The study left the HCMV specificity of expanded NKG2C+ T cell clones unresolved.

Sample: CD4+ T cells sorted from PBMCs, taken about 13 days after vaccination. The origin of this receptor is a man aged 45 to 65 who received an inactivated influenza vaccine.

CDR3: CASSRTSGSSYNEQFF. Here the CDR3 DNA reads TGTGCCAGCAGCCGGACTAGCGGGAGTTCCTACAATGAGCAGTTCTTC. V usage is TRBV5-6 and J usage is TRBJ2-1, with 13 nucleotides matching TRBD2. Germline V gene lookup returns CDR1 SGHDT and CDR2 YYEEEE. With V trimmed by 4 bases and J by 1 base, 2 bases remained unmatched. The CDR3 length is 16 residues.